This TCR beta chain was documented in a study of regulatory T cells in long-lasting Graves disease. Time point of the sample: newly diagnosed GD, antithyroid drugs for less than 3 months. Scientists built the TCR library using RNA that was extracted from PBMCs. This clonotype has only a few counts. Its antigen remains unknown. General observations from the study: It was possible that the small sample size reduced accuracy. Newly diagnosed Graves' patients had higher TCR diversity than persistent ones.

Deletions cut 0 bases from V and 2 bases from J, with 11 bases between. The CDR3 spans 15 residues. Germline lookup yields CDR1 SGDLS and CDR2 YYNGEE. For TCR beta, libraries came from iRepertoire HTBI primers and Arm-PCR of CDR3 regions. One entry per CDR3 protein, called by TCRdb with MiXCR from the multiplex PCR reads. The table lists some 450,000 distinct CDR3 sequences, less than 20% of them singletons. The same sample was also used in a study of T cells in Graves' hyperthyroidism and ophthalmopathy.

This specimen consisted of peripheral blood mononuclear cells (PBMCs), obtained at new diagnosis, from a patient treated with antithyroid drugs. The origin of this receptor is a woman aged 25 to 39 with Graves disease. The V and J genes are TRBV9 and TRBJ1-1; no clear D gene. CDR3 nucleotides: TGTGCCAGCAGCGTAGTTCAGACGTATAACACTGAAGCTTTCTTT. Encoded protein: CASSVVQTYNTEAFF.